This TCR beta chain was profiled in a study of blood T cell repertoires in COVID-19. The junction had 9 bases not matched to a gene; V was cut back by 3 bases and J by 5 bases. Germline V lookup: CDR1 SGHRS, CDR2 YFSETQ. The CDR3 consists of 16 residues. Assay used: immunoSEQ multiplex PCR; TCRdb lists only in-frame clones, some missing. The sample holds about 480,000 clones, roughly 90% seen once. The recovered donors of Cohort 3 showed two negative PCRs, clearance, or symptom resolution. The origin of this receptor is a woman between 40 and 50 years old who had recovered from COVID-19. Sequencing was carried out using PBMCs or T cells enriched from blood (not recorded which). The chain has TRBV5-1 and TRBJ2-2; 8 nucleotides line up with TRBD1. Here the CDR3 reads CASSWKGQGQTGELFF. As DNA, the CDR3 is TGCGCCAGCAGCTGGAAAGGACAGGGCCAAACCGGGGAGCTGTTTTTT.